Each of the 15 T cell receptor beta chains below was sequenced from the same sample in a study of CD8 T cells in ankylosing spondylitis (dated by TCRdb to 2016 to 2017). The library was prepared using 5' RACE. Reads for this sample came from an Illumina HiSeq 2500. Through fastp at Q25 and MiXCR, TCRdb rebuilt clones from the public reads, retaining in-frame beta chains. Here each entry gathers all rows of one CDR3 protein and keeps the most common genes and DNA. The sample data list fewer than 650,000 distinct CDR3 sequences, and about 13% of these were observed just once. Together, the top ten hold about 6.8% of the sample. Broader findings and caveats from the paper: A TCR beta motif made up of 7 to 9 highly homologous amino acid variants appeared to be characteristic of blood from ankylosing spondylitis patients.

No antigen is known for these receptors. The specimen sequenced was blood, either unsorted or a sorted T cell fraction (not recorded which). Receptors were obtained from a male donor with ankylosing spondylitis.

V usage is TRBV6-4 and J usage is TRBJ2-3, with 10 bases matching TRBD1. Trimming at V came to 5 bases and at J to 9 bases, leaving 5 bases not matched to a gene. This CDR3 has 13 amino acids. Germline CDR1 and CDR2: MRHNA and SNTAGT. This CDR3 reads CASSSGQGKTQYF. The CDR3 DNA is TGTGCCAGCAGTTCGGGACAGGGGAAAACGCAGTATTTT.

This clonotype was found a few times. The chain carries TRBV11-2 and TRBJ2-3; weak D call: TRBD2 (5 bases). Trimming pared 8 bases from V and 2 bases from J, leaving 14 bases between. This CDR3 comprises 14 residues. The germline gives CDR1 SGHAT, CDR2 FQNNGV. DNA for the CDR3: TGTGCCAGCGGGCTAGCTCCCACCACAGATACGCAGTATTTT. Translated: CASGLAPTTDTQYF.

CDR3 coding DNA: TGTGCCAGCAGCTTGCAGGGCCCGGACACCGGGGAGCTGTTTTTT. This gives the protein CASSLQGPDTGELFF. The rearrangement uses TRBV5-6 and TRBJ2-2, with D maybe TRBD1 (5 bases). Between the trimmed V and J ends, which lost 1 base and 3 bases, there was a span of 10 bases. CDR1 SGHDT and CDR2 YYEEEE come from the germline V gene. This CDR3 is built from 15 residues.

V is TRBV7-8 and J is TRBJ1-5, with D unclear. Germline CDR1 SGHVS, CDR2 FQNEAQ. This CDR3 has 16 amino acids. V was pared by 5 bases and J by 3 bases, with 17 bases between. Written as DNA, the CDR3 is TGTGCCAGCAGCCGAGTGTTGGGCGCCTACAATCAGCCCCAGCATTTT. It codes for CASSRVLGAYNQPQHF.

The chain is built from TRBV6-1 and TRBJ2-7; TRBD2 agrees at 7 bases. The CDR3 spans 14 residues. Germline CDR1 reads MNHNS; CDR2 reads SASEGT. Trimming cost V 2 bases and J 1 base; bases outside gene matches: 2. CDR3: CASSEMGLSYEQYF. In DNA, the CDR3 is TGTGCCAGCAGTGAAATGGGACTATCCTACGAGCAGTACTTC.

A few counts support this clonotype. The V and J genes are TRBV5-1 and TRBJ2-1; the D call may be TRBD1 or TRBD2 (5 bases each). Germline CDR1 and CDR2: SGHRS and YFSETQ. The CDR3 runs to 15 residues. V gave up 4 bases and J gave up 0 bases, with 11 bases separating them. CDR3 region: CASSPEGISYNEQFF. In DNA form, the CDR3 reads TGCGCCAGCAGCCCCGAGGGGATCTCCTACAATGAGCAGTTCTTC.

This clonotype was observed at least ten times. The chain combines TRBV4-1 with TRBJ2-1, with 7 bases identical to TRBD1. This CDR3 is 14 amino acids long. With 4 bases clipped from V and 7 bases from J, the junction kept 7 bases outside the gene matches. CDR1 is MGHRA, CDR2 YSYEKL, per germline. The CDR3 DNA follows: TGCGCCAGCAGCCCGCGCGACAGGGTTAATGAGCAGTTCTTC. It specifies CASSPRDRVNEQFF.

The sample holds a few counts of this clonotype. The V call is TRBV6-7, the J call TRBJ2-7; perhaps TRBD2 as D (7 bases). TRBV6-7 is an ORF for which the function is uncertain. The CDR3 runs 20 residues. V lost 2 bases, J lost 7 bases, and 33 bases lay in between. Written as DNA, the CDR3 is TGTGCCAGCAGTTACCCCGAACCCAGCGGGACAAGGCCCCGTCGTGGGGAGCAGTACGTC. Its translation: CASSYPEPSGTRPRRGEQYV.

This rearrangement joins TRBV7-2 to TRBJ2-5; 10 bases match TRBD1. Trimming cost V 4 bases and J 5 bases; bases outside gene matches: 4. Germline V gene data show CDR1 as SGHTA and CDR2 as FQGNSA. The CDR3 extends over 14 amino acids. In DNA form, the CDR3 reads TGTGCCAGCAGCTCGGACAGGGGGTTTGAGACCCAGTACTTC. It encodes CASSSDRGFETQYF.

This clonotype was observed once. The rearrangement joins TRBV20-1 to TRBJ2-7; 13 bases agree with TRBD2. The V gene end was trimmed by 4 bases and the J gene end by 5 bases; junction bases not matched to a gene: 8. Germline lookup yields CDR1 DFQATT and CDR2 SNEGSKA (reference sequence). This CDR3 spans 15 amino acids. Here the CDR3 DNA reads TGCAGTGCTATCAGGACTAGCGGGAGAGGTGACGAGCAGTACTTC. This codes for CSAIRTSGRGDEQYF.

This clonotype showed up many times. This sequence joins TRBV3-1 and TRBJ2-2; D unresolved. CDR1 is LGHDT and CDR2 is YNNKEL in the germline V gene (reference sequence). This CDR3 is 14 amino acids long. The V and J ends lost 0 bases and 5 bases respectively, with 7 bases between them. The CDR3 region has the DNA TGTGCCAGCAGCCAAGAATCAGGAACCGGGGAGCTGTTTTTT. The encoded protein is CASSQESGTGELFF. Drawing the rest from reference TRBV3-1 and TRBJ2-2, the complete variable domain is DTAVSQTPKYLVTQMGNDKSIKCEQNLGHDTMYWYKQDSKKFLKIMFSYNNKELIINETVPNRFSPKSPDKAHLNLHINSLELGDSAVYFCASSQESGTGELFFGEGSRLTVL.

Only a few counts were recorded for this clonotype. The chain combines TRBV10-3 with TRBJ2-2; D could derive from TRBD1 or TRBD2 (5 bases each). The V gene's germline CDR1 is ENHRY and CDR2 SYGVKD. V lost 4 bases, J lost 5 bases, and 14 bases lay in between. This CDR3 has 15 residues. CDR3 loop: CAISVNRRGTGELFF. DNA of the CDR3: TGTGCCATCAGTGTTAACAGGAGAGGGACCGGGGAGCTGTTTTTT.

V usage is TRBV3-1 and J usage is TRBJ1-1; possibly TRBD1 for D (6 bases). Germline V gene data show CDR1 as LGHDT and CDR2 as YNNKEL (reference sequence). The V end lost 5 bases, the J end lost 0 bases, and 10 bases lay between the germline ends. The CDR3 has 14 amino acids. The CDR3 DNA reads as TGTGCCAGCAGCTCTCGGACAGTGAACACTGAAGCTTTCTTT. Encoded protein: CASSSRTVNTEAFF.

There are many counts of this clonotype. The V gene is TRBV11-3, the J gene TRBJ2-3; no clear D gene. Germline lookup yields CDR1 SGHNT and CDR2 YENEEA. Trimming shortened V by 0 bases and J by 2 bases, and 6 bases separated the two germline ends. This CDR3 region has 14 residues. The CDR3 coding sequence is TGTGCCAGCAGCTTAGAGGCGGACACAGATACGCAGTATTTT. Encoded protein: CASSLEADTDTQYF.

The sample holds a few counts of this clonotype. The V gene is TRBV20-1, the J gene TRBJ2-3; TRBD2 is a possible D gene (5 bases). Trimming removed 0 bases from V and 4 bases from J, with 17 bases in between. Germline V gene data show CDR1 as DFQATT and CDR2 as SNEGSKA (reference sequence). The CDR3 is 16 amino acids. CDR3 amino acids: CSARDPKRFGADTQYF. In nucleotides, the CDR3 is TGCAGTGCTAGAGATCCTAAGCGGTTTGGGGCAGATACGCAGTATTTT.